Presented here are 9 T cell receptor beta chains from one specimen sequenced in a study of T-cell memory formation after mild COVID-19. TCRdb redid the calling of the 5' RACE reads with MiXCR, one entry per CDR3 protein. The sample has hundreds of thousands of distinct CDR3 sequences, 16% seen once. Sample: PBMCs or a T cell subset sorted from them (not recorded which). The receptors derive from a man aged 18 to 30 who had mild COVID-19 (a few samples of this study predate the infection). Cell type and time point are not known.

J is TRBJ2-2 and V is TRBV2, with 11 bases lining up with TRBD2. V gave up 7 bases and J gave up 3 bases; unmatched junction bases: 7. The CDR3 is 16 residues long. The germline V gene encodes CDR1 SNHLY and CDR2 FYNNEI. In DNA form, the CDR3 reads TGTGCCAGCACGGAACTAGCGGGGGCTCACACCGGGGAGCTGTTTTTT. The encoded protein is CASTELAGAHTGELFF.

This clonotype was counted many times. The rearrangement links TRBV24-1 to TRBJ2-3, with TRBD1 identical over 10 bases. CDR3 size: 17 residues. The V and J ends lost 3 bases and 3 bases, in that order; junction bases with no gene match: 8. The V gene's germline CDR1 is KGHDR and CDR2 SFDVKD. The CDR3 is CATSDTRDRGGTDTQYF. The CDR3 DNA reads as TGTGCCACCAGTGATACCCGGGACAGGGGTGGGACAGATACGCAGTATTTT.

This clonotype was seen more than once but under ten times. The rearrangement links TRBV7-2 to TRBJ1-1; D is perhaps TRBD1 (6 bases). The germline CDR1 and CDR2 sequences are SGHTA and FQGNSA. V was clipped by 5 bases and J by 5 bases, with 15 bases between them. This CDR3 comprises 14 residues. CDR3 protein: CASSAQGRRTEAFF. The CDR3 coding sequence is TGTGCCAGCAGCGCCCAGGGGCGCAGGACTGAAGCTTTCTTT. Supplemented by reference TRBV7-2 and TRBJ1-1, the full variable domain reads GAGVSQSPSNKVTEKGKDVELRCDPISGHTALYWYRQSLGQGLEFLIYFQGNSAPDKSGLPSDRFSAERTGGSVSTLTIQRTQQEDSAVYLCASSAQGRRTEAFFGQGTRLTVV.

The rearrangement joins TRBV29-1 to TRBJ1-2; 10 bases agree with TRBD1. This CDR3 contains 14 residues. Germline loops: CDR1 SQVTM, CDR2 ANQGSEA. Trimming removed 5 bases from V and 4 bases from J; junction bases left unmatched: 7. CDR3 DNA sequence: TGCAGCGTTTCCGGACAGGGGGGGGCCTATGGCTACACCTTC. It translates to CSVSGQGGAYGYTF. The whole variable domain, remainder taken from reference TRBV29-1 and TRBJ1-2, is SAVISQKPSRDICQRGTSLTIQCQVDSQVTMMFWYRQQPGQSLTLIATANQGSEATYESGFVIDKFPISRPNLTFSTLTVSNMSPEDSSIYLCSVSGQGGAYGYTFGSGTRLTVV.

The chain recombines TRBV5-6 with TRBJ1-2; D gene uncertain. CDR1 and CDR2 (germline): SGHDT, YYEEEE. The CDR3 sequence is 12 residues long. Deletions cut 4 bases from V and 3 bases from J, with 7 bases between. CDR3 bases: TGTGCCAGCAGCATGGGGTACTATGGCTACACCTTC. As protein: CASSMGYYGYTF. Variable domain in full (rest from reference TRBV5-6 and TRBJ1-2): DAGVTQSPTHLIKTRGQQVTLRCSPKSGHDTVSWYQQALGQGPQFIFQYYEEEERQRGNFPDRFSGHQFPNYSSELNVNALLLGDSALYLCASSMGYYGYTFGSGTRLTVV.

This chain connects TRBV20-1 to TRBJ1-2; no clear D gene. Germline loops: CDR1 DFQATT, CDR2 SNEGSKA (reference sequence). Trimming removed 3 bases from V and 8 bases from J, with 7 bases in between. This CDR3 is built from 10 residues. The CDR3 spells CSASPGGYTF. The DNA of the CDR3 is TGCAGTGCTAGTCCGGGGGGCTACACCTTC.

The chain recombines TRBV7-3 with TRBJ2-1, with 8 bases identical to TRBD2. The J segment lost 3 bases and the V segment lost 2 bases, leaving 3 bases of the junction unmatched. Germline V lookup: CDR1 SGHTA, CDR2 FQGTGA. This CDR3 spans 15 amino acids. The CDR3 sequence is CASSLGGGIYNEQFF. The CDR3 DNA reads as TGTGCCAGCAGCTTAGGCGGGGGGATCTACAATGAGCAGTTCTTC.

In its sample, this clonotype was seen a few times. The chain employs TRBV29-1 and TRBJ2-1, with D perhaps given as TRBD1 or TRBD2 (6 bases each). Germline CDR1 SQVTM, CDR2 ANQGSEA. The CDR3 spans 14 residues. Trimming cost V 8 bases and J 7 bases, with 21 bases left between them. The CDR3 DNA sequence: TGCAGCCTAAAAAGCCGAGGGGGGATTAATGAGCAGTTCTTC. Translated: CSLKSRGGINEQFF.

Turning to this clonotype: At one boundary the junction diverges from the germline segment, which might be a read error. The V and J genes are TRBV12-3 or TRBV12-4 and TRBJ1-2; no clear D. The CDR3 contains 13 residues. The DNA of the CDR3 is TGTGCCAGCAGCTTAGGACCGAACTATGGCTACACCTTC. This encodes CASSLGPNYGYTF.